This T cell receptor (beta chain) was found in a study of blood T cell repertoires in COVID-19. This clone occurred once. V lost 4 bases to trimming and J lost 0 bases, with 7 bases between them. The CDR3 consists of 14 residues. CDR1 and CDR2 (germline): SNHLY, FYNNEI. Sequenced by immunoSEQ multiplex PCR; TCRdb stores in-frame clones only, minus some. The table has some 220,000 clones, 80% to 85% seen once. The sequenced sample consisted of peripheral blood. The source of this sequence is a woman in her 70s with COVID-19, enrolled during active disease. J is TRBJ1-3 and V is TRBV2; D call uncertain. CDR3: CASSAGISGNTIYF. As DNA, the CDR3 is TGTGCCAGCAGTGCTGGCATCTCTGGAAACACCATATATTTT. Full variable domain (outside the CDR3, taken from reference TRBV2 and TRBJ1-3): EPEVTQTPSHQVTQMGQEVILRCVPISNHLYFYWYRQILGQKVEFLVSFYNNEISEKSEIFDDQFSVERPDGSNFTLKIRSTKLEDSAMYFCASSAGISGNTIYFGEGSWLTVV.